These T cell receptor beta chains were read from a single sample in a study of T cells expressing NK-cell markers. TCRdb reprocessed the 5' RACE reads, keeping one entry per CDR3 protein, no DNA. The table lists about 550,000 distinct CDR3 sequences. The material sequenced was blood T cells: a sorted CD56 or NKG2C T cell subset, CD4+ or CD8+ T cells, or bulk PBMC T cells (not recorded which). The receptor set was obtained from a man between 18 and 35 years old in good health. Both conserved end residues are part of each CDR3.

j_gene,v_gene,CDR3aa
TRBJ2-7,TRBV25-1,CASSPTGVLSYEQYF
TRBJ2-2,TRBV11-2,CASSLDLGRRTGELFF
TRBJ2-5,TRBV24-1,CATSAHPSRNQETQYF
TRBJ2-2,TRBV4-1,CASSLATSGYGTGELFF
TRBJ2-1,TRBV6-2/TRBV6-3,CASSPVAGGYNEQFF
TRBJ2-1,TRBV24-1,CATSDRRQGYNEQFF
TRBJ2-7,TRBV5-1,CASSLAGQQSYEQYF
TRBJ1-2,TRBV7-6,CASSADRVGNYGYTF
TRBJ1-4,TRBV7-2,CASSPQTAVNEKLFF
TRBJ2-3,TRBV20-1,CSARFQLRAPDTQYF
TRBJ2-3,TRBV11-2,CASSPASSRRKQYF
TRBJ2-3,TRBV11-2,CASSLRGWRGTDTQYF
TRBJ2-1,TRBV7-9,CASSLALAGDGEQFF
TRBJ1-3,TRBV6-1,CASKRIQGNTIYF
TRBJ2-1,TRBV27,CASSEKMGYNEQFF
TRBJ1-4,TRBV18,CASSPLRGAQDEKLFF
TRBJ2-1,TRBV7-6,CASSLKEGGHNEQFF
TRBJ1-4,TRBV12-3/TRBV12-4,CASRAQGDEKLFF
TRBJ2-3,TRBV10-3,CAIGEGGDTQYF
TRBJ2-3,TRBV6-5,CASTRGQRKSGGTDTQYF
TRBJ2-7,TRBV6-2/TRBV6-3,CASSLRQVFSYEQYF
TRBJ2-1,TRBV15,CATCGTEISYNEQFF
TRBJ2-1,TRBV6-2/TRBV6-3,CASSGRDGIYNEQFF
TRBJ2-1,TRBV2,CASARRENEQFF